The next 20 T cell receptor beta chains were all read from a single sample in a study of blood T cell repertoires in COVID-19. Clones were sequenced by immunoSEQ multiplex PCR, and TCRdb holds only the in-frame ones, with some missing. The data show approximately 240,000 clones, with 75% to 90% seen just once and under 3.5% held by the top ten. Sequenced input: PBMCs or T cells enriched from blood (not recorded which). The origin of the receptors is a woman between 18 and 29 years old in a cohort exposed to, infected with or recovered from COVID-19 (not recorded which).

V gene TRBV2 combines with J gene TRBJ1-2; TRBD1 matches at 10 bases. The V gene's germline CDR1 is SNHLY and CDR2 FYNNEI. V was pared by 0 bases and J by 2 bases, with 6 bases of the junction left unmatched. The CDR3 runs 17 residues. CDR3 amino acids: CASSEALGTGANYGYTF. The CDR3, as DNA: TGTGCCAGCAGTGAAGCGCTTGGGACAGGGGCAAACTATGGCTACACCTTC. The full variable domain, rest sourced from reference TRBV2 and TRBJ1-2, is EPEVTQTPSHQVTQMGQEVILRCVPISNHLYFYWYRQILGQKVEFLVSFYNNEISEKSEIFDDQFSVERPDGSNFTLKIRSTKLEDSAMYFCASSEALGTGANYGYTFGSGTRLTVV.

The rearrangement joins TRBV16 to TRBJ1-1; 8 bases line up with TRBD1. There are 15 residues in the CDR3. The V and J ends lost 8 bases and 0 bases, in that order; junction bases with no gene match: 8. Germline assignment: CDR1 KGHSY and CDR2 FQNENV. CDR3 bases: TGTGCCAGCGGGTGGGACAGGCCTATGAACACTGAAGCTTTCTTT. Translation gives CASGWDRPMNTEAFF. The whole variable domain, remainder taken from reference TRBV16 and TRBJ1-1, is GEEVAQTPKHLVRGEGQKAKLYCAPIKGHSYVFWYQQVLKNEFKFLISFQNENVFDETGMPKERFSAKCLPNSPCSLEIQATKLEDSAVYFCASGWDRPMNTEAFFGQGTRLTVV.

The chain links TRBV19 to TRBJ1-5; TRBD1 agrees at 12 bases. This CDR3 has 14 amino acids. V shed 7 bases, J shed 11 bases, and the junction held 9 bases outside the gene matches. The germline CDR1 and CDR2 sequences are LNHDA and SQIVND (reference sequence). The CDR3 region is CASNDRDRGRAQHF. The CDR3 DNA is TGTGCCAGTAACGACCGGGACAGGGGGCGAGCCCAGCATTTT. Drawing the rest from reference TRBV19 and TRBJ1-5, the complete variable domain is DGGITQSPKYLFRKEGQNVTLSCEQNLNHDAMYWYRQDPGQGLRLIYYSQIVNDFQKGDIAEGYSVSREKKESFPLTVTSAQKNPTAFYLCASNDRDRGRAQHFGDGTRLSIL.

This chain uses TRBV2 with TRBJ2-5, with TRBD1 matching 8 bases. The CDR3 has 14 amino acids. Unmatched junction bases numbered 12, after V lost 10 bases and J lost 5 bases. The germline CDR1 and CDR2 sequences are SNHLY and FYNNEI. The CDR3 nucleotides read TGTGCCAACTCTGGGGCAGGGGGCGGGGAGACCCAGTACTTC. Its protein is CANSGAGGGETQYF.

The genes are TRBV6-5 and TRBJ2-3; 11 nucleotides agree with TRBD1. Germline-derived CDR1 and CDR2 are MNHEY and SVGAGI. This CDR3 is 15 amino acids long. Trimming took 6 bases from V and 4 from J; bases not matched to a gene: 6. CDR3: CASRRGTGGADTQYF. In DNA, the CDR3 is TGTGCCAGCAGACGCGGGACAGGGGGGGCAGATACGCAGTATTTT.

The chain combines TRBV6-5 with TRBJ2-2; no reliable D call. Germline V gene data show CDR1 as MNHEY and CDR2 as SVGAGI. V lost 5 bases, J lost 9 bases, and 7 bases lay in between. The CDR3 is 11 amino acids. The CDR3 nucleotides are TGTGCCAGCAGTCCCCAGTGGGAGCTGTTTTTT. It codes for CASSPQWELFF.

The genes are TRBV27 and TRBJ2-3; D gene unclear. This CDR3 has 16 residues. V was clipped by 2 bases and J by 4 bases, with 16 bases between them. Germline CDR1 MNHEY, CDR2 SMNVEV (reference sequence). CDR3 in DNA: TGTGCCAGCAGTTTAAAGCGAGGTCCCACCCCAGATACGCAGTATTTT. Translated: CASSLKRGPTPDTQYF.

This sequence joins TRBV6-6 and TRBJ1-6; D gene uncertain. This CDR3 is 15 amino acids long. Germline lookup yields CDR1 MNHNY and CDR2 SVGAGI (reference sequence). The V end was cut by 0 bases, the J end by 7 bases, with 10 bases between. The CDR3 sequence: CASSYSTGENSPLHF. The CDR3 nucleotides read TGTGCCAGCAGTTACTCCACTGGGGAGAATTCACCCCTCCACTTT.

This rearrangement joins TRBV3-1 (or the pseudogene TRBV3-2) to TRBJ1-2; the match to TRBD1 covers 9 bases. Germline CDR1 reads LGHDT; CDR2 reads YNNKEL (reference sequence). V was pared by 3 bases and J by 8 bases, with 7 bases of the junction left unmatched. CDR3 length: 14 amino acids. The CDR3 region is CASSHGTGITGYTF. Written as DNA, the CDR3 is TGTGCCAGCAGCCATGGGACAGGGATAACGGGCTACACCTTC.

This clone was observed a few times. CDR3 residues: CASSPRTQRDPRRETQYF. The CDR3, as DNA: TGCGCCAGCAGCCCAAGAACCCAGCGGGATCCTCGTAGGGAGACCCAGTACTTC. The genes are TRBV5-1 and TRBJ2-5; 7 bases line up with TRBD2. Germline-derived CDR1 and CDR2 are SGHRS and YFSETQ. The V and J ends lost 4 bases and 5 bases, in that order; junction bases with no gene match: 20. The CDR3 extends over 18 amino acids. The full variable domain, completed using reference TRBV5-1 and TRBJ2-5, is KAGVTQTPRYLIKTRGQQVTLSCSPISGHRSVSWYQQTPGQGLQFLFEYFSETQRNKGNFPGRFSGRQFSNSRSEMNVSTLELGDSALYLCASSPRTQRDPRRETQYFGPGTRLLVL.

The V call is TRBV9, the J call TRBJ2-3, with D possibly TRBD2 on 5 matching bases. This CDR3 is built from 17 residues. V gave up 2 bases and J gave up 4 bases, with 20 bases separating them. Germline values: CDR1 SGDLS, CDR2 YYNGEE. The CDR3 region is CASSVNPREKLADTQYF. The CDR3 DNA follows: TGTGCCAGCAGCGTGAACCCCCGGGAAAAATTAGCAGATACGCAGTATTTT.

The V gene is TRBV27, the J gene TRBJ2-7; the match to TRBD1 covers 8 bases. CDR3 length: 14 residues. Germline V gene lookup returns CDR1 MNHEY and CDR2 SMNVEV (reference sequence). V lost 4 bases, J lost 6 bases, and 8 bases stayed unmatched. CDR3 coding DNA: TGTGCCAGCAGTTCCCGGGACAGGAATGTCGAGCAGTACTTC. Translated, it gives CASSSRDRNVEQYF.

This chain joins TRBV6-1 and TRBJ2-7, with D possibly being TRBD1 (5 bases). Germline V gene data show CDR1 as MNHNS and CDR2 as SASEGT. This CDR3 contains 15 residues. V shed 0 bases and J shed 3 bases, with 12 bases lying between them. CDR3 nucleotides: TGTGCCAGCAGTGAAGCGCACGGGCAGGGCTACGAGCAGTACTTC. Amino acid sequence: CASSEAHGQGYEQYF.

This clone was seen a few times. The J gene is TRBJ1-1, the V gene TRBV5-1; possibly TRBD1 for D (6 bases). Germline V gene lookup returns CDR1 SGHRS and CDR2 YFSETQ. V dropped 4 bases and J dropped 0 bases, with 10 bases sitting between them. This CDR3 region has 14 residues. CDR3 bases: TGCGCCAGCAGCGCAGGGGTTATGAACACTGAAGCTTTCTTT. Translating gives CASSAGVMNTEAFF.

The rearrangement uses TRBV7-6 and TRBJ2-1, with 10 bases identical to TRBD2. Germline-derived CDR1 and CDR2 are SGHVS and FNYEAQ. This CDR3 is 15 amino acids long. V gave up 1 base and J gave up 9 bases; unmatched junction bases: 6. This CDR3 is CASSLELAGQIEQFF. CDR3 nucleotide sequence: TGTGCCAGCAGCTTAGAACTAGCGGGACAAATTGAGCAGTTCTTC.

The chain joins TRBV5-3 to TRBJ1-6, with D possibly matching TRBD1 (5 bases). TRBV5-3 is identified as an open reading frame with a role that is uncertain. The CDR3 loop spans 15 amino acids. V was clipped by 3 bases and J by 6 bases, with 13 bases between them. CDR3 region: CARSSIRQFNSPLHF. The CDR3 nucleotides read TGTGCCAGAAGCTCTATTCGACAGTTTAATTCACCCCTCCACTTT.

A remark on this clone: One end of the junction fails to match germline, which may point to a read error. The V call is TRBV7-7, the J call TRBJ2-5; D possibly corresponds to TRBD2 (6 bases). Germline assignment: CDR1 SSHAT and CDR2 FNYEAQ (reference sequence). CDR3 length: 15 amino acids. The CDR3 is CASSPIERVEETQYF. In DNA, the CDR3 is TGTGCTAGCAGCCCCATAGAGCGGGTGGAAGAGACCCAGTACTTC.

This sequence joins TRBV5-4 and TRBJ2-2, with TRBD1 matching over 8 bases. Germline V lookup: CDR1 SGHNT, CDR2 YYREEE (reference sequence). Trimming cost V 0 bases and J 7 bases; bases outside gene matches: 5. The CDR3 runs to 15 residues. The CDR3 sequence: CASSLVRGRDGELFF. CDR3 nucleotides: TGTGCCAGCAGCTTGGTCAGGGGGCGCGACGGGGAGCTGTTTTTT.

The chain recombines TRBV6-5 with TRBJ1-3; the D is unclear. Trimming left V 6 bases short and J 4 bases short, with 4 bases between. CDR3 size: 11 residues. Germline assignment: CDR1 MNHEY and CDR2 SVGAGI. The CDR3 nucleotides read TGTGCCAGCAGCAGGGGAAACACCATATATTTT. This encodes CASSRGNTIYF.

This chain connects TRBV7-6 to TRBJ2-1, with TRBD2 matching over 10 bases. The CDR3 spans 16 residues. V lost 1 base to trimming and J lost 8 bases; unmatched junction nucleotides: 8. Germline V gene sequence: CDR1 SGHVS, CDR2 FNYEAQ. Here the CDR3 DNA reads TGTGCCAGCAGCTTAGAGGCTAGCGGGAGAGTAGATGAGCAGTTCTTC. It specifies CASSLEASGRVDEQFF.